Listed below are T cell receptor beta chains from one sample, sequenced in a study of T cells in Graves' hyperthyroidism and ophthalmopathy. TCRdb recomputed calls from the multiplex PCR reads with MiXCR, one row per CDR3 protein. The table lists 280,000 or so distinct CDR3 sequences, 15% of them singletons. The sample was blood. The receptors were gathered from a woman between 50 and 59 years old with Graves' hyperthyroidism that later progressed to Graves' ophthalmopathy. The CDR3 runs from the conserved cysteine through the conserved F or W. A D gene is named only where the DNA matches it firmly. Size is stated for part of the rows, as once, few or many counts, or as a class when the clone is expanded.

D	size	J	V	CDR3	DNA
.	.	TRBJ2-1	TRBV20-1	CSSRGSSSYNEQFF	TGCAGTTCCAGGGGATCCAGCTCCTACAATGAGCAGTTCTTC
.	many	TRBJ1-2	TRBV20-1	CSARDLGRGYGYTF	TGCAGTGCTAGAGATCTGGGGCGCGGGTATGGCTACACCTTC
TRBD2	.	TRBJ2-1	TRBV5-1	CASSIGTSGVYNEQFF	TGCGCCAGCAGCATTGGGACTAGCGGGGTATACAATGAGCAGTTCTTC
TRBD2	few	TRBJ2-3	TRBV20-1	CSALGLAGGQIGTDTQYF	TGCAGTGCGTTGGGACTAGCGGGAGGGCAAATTGGCACAGATACGCAGTATTTT
.	.	TRBJ1-1	TRBV9	CASSPRNLEAFF	TGTGCCAGCAGCCCGAGAAACCTTGAAGCTTTCTTT
TRBD2	many	TRBJ2-3	TRBV12-5	CASGLGTSGSADTQYF	TGTGCTAGTGGTTTGGGGACTAGCGGGAGCGCAGATACGCAGTATTTT
.	many	TRBJ1-1	TRBV7-8	CASRGGVWNTEAFF	TGTGCCAGCAGGGGGGGGGTTTGGAACACTGAAGCTTTCTTT
.	many	TRBJ2-1	TRBV11-3	CASSLLGGAGPYNEQFF	TGTGCCAGCAGCCTCCTCGGTGGGGCGGGACCCTACAATGAGCAGTTCTTC
TRBD1	many	TRBJ2-1	TRBV5-4	CASSQLGQGGDEQFF	TGTGCCAGCAGCCAGCTGGGACAGGGCGGAGATGAGCAGTTCTTC
.	few	TRBJ1-1	TRBV20-1	CSAPDNRPGRNTEAFF	TGCAGTGCTCCAGACAACCGGCCGGGTAGGAACACTGAAGCTTTCTTT
.	many	TRBJ1-1	TRBV11-2	CASSLDLAAEAFF	TGTGCCAGCAGCTTAGATCTCGCGGCTGAAGCTTTCTTT
TRBD1	.	TRBJ1-1	TRBV7-9	CASNRPDRGNTEAFF	TGTGCCAGCAACCGACCAGACAGGGGGAACACTGAAGCTTTCTTT
TRBD1	.	TRBJ2-5	TRBV28	CASRSRGRGETQYF	TGTGCCAGCAGAAGCAGGGGGCGCGGGGAGACCCAGTACTTC
.	many	TRBJ2-7	TRBV27	CASSLSSLSYEQYF	TGTGCCAGCAGTTTATCGTCTCTCTCCTACGAGCAGTACTTC
.	.	TRBJ2-3	TRBV7-8	CASSLARGRGTDTQYF	TGTGCCAGCAGCTTAGCACGGGGGCGAGGCACAGATACGCAGTATTTT
.	.	TRBJ1-2	TRBV5-1	CASSSLGWGDYTF	TGCGCCAGCAGCTCTTTGGGTTGGGGTGACTACACCTTC
.	many	TRBJ2-7	TRBV2	CASTKQLSSYEQYF	TGTGCCAGCACCAAACAGCTTAGCTCCTACGAGCAGTACTTC
.	many	TRBJ2-3	TRBV7-8	CASSLAPSTDTQYF	TGTGCCAGCAGCTTAGCCCCCAGCACAGATACGCAGTATTTT
.	many	TRBJ1-1	TRBV29-1	CSVVRTDHTEAFF	TGCAGCGTTGTCCGGACGGACCACACTGAAGCTTTCTTT
.	many	TRBJ2-5	TRBV2	CASSDETQYF	TGTGCCAGCAGTGACGAGACCCAGTACTTC
TRBD2	many	TRBJ2-1	TRBV10-1	CASSEFRSGRPQHNEQFF	TGCGCCAGCAGTGAGTTTCGCAGCGGGAGGCCTCAACACAATGAGCAGTTCTTC
.	many	TRBJ1-1	TRBV20-1	CSAAQATGTEAFF	TGCAGTGCTGCACAGGCTACAGGGACTGAAGCTTTCTTT
TRBD2	few	TRBJ2-7	TRBV15	CATSPQGERGGYEQYF	TGTGCCACCAGCCCGCAGGGGGAGCGGGGGGGGTACGAGCAGTACTTC
.	few	TRBJ2-7	TRBV20-1	CSAREGGPSSYEQYF	TGCAGTGCTAGAGAGGGCGGGCCCTCCTCCTACGAGCAGTACTTC
TRBD2	once	TRBJ2-1	TRBV20-1	CSAPPASGRHSNNEQFF	TGCAGTGCCCCCCCCGCTAGCGGGAGGCACTCGAACAATGAGCAGTTCTTC
TRBD2	.	TRBJ2-1	TRBV20-1	CSAGTSGTGAYNKQFF	TGCAGTGCAGGGACTAGCGGGACCGGAGCCTACAATAAGCAGTTCTTC
TRBD1	.	TRBJ2-2	TRBV5-4	CASSLPGTGRTGELFF	TGTGCCAGCAGCTTGCCAGGGACAGGGAGAACCGGGGAGCTGTTTTTT
TRBD1	.	TRBJ1-2	TRBV18	CASSPDRGHGYTF	TGTGCCAGCTCACCCGACAGGGGCCATGGCTACACCTTC
TRBD2	many	TRBJ2-3	TRBV14	CASSQRTSGGLSTDTQYF	TGTGCCAGCAGCCAACGGACTAGCGGGGGCCTTAGCACAGATACGCAGTATTTT
.	few	TRBJ1-6	TRBV7-9	CASSLQRSPLHF	TGTGCCAGCAGCTTACAGAGGTCACCCCTCCACTTT
.	many	TRBJ2-6	TRBV7-6	CASSSEVHSGANVLTF	TGTGCCAGCAGCTCAGAAGTACACTCTGGGGCCAACGTCCTGACTTTC
.	many	TRBJ1-4	TRBV20-1	CSASGNEKLFF	TGCAGTGCTAGTGGGAATGAAAAACTGTTTTTT
.	many	TRBJ2-5	TRBV9	CASSEGVGGAETQYF	TGTGCCAGCAGCGAAGGGGTGGGAGGCGCGGAGACCCAGTACTTC
.	.	TRBJ1-2	TRBV7-9	CASSQPLGPRSYSNYDYTF	TGTGCCAGCAGCCAACCATTGGGCCCCCGATCCTACTCAAACTATGACTACACCTTC
TRBD1	many	TRBJ1-5	TRBV6-2/TRBV6-3	CASLDRGHQPQHF	TGTGCCAGCCTCGACAGGGGACATCAGCCCCAGCATTTT
.	many	TRBJ1-2	TRBV12-3/TRBV12-4	CASSLAPGGAGYGYTF	TGTGCCAGCAGTTTAGCGCCGGGGGGAGCAGGCTATGGCTACACCTTC
.	many	TRBJ1-2	TRBV6-1	CATLPSGGKRSDGYTF	TGTGCCACTCTACCCTCCGGGGGCAAAAGATCTGATGGCTACACCTTC
TRBD1	many	TRBJ2-7	TRBV30	CAWSGQDSYEQYF	TGTGCCTGGAGCGGACAGGATTCCTACGAGCAGTACTTC
.	.	TRBJ2-2	TRBV19	CASSTDRTGELFF	TGTGCCAGTAGTACTGACAGGACCGGGGAGCTGTTTTTT
.	many	TRBJ1-3	TRBV3-1	CASSQLSGNTIYF	TGTGCCAGCAGCCAACTCTCTGGAAACACCATATATTTT
.	many	TRBJ2-1	TRBV2	CASSEGTTYNEQFF	TGTGCCAGCAGTGAAGGGACTACGTACAATGAGCAGTTCTTC
TRBD1	many	TRBJ1-5	TRBV24-1	CATSEGQGSNQPQHF	TGTGCCACCAGTGAGGGACAGGGGAGCAATCAGCCCCAGCATTTT
TRBD2	few	TRBJ2-3	TRBV20-1	CSGAGGVTDTQYF	TGCAGTGGAGCGGGAGGGGTCACAGATACGCAGTATTTT
.	many	TRBJ1-1	TRBV11-1	CASSLAQVRTEAFF	TGTGCCAGCAGCTTAGCTCAGGTCAGGACTGAAGCTTTCTTT
TRBD2	many	TRBJ2-3	TRBV6-8	CASSPLTSGETDTQYF	TGTGCCAGCAGCCCGTTGACTAGCGGGGAGACAGATACGCAGTATTTT
.	.	TRBJ2-5	TRBV28	CATVNRYQETQYF	TGTGCCACAGTAAACCGGTACCAAGAGACCCAGTACTTC
.	.	TRBJ2-1	TRBV27	CASSSRGAHSYNEQFF	TGTGCCAGCAGTTCCCGGGGGGCCCACTCCTACAATGAGCAGTTCTTC
TRBD1	many	TRBJ1-1	TRBV13	CASSRRDSYTEAFF	TGTGCCAGCAGCCGGCGGGACAGCTACACTGAAGCTTTCTTT
TRBD1	.	TRBJ1-2	TRBV2	CASISWARTGYYGYTF	TGTGCCAGCATCTCTTGGGCCCGGACAGGGTACTATGGCTACACCTTC
.	many	TRBJ2-4	TRBV7-3	CASSLSGGGDIQYF	TGTGCCAGCAGCTTATCCGGGGGCGGGGACATTCAGTACTTC
.	many	TRBJ1-2	TRBV12-3/TRBV12-4	CASSLGGGFENYGYTF	TGTGCCAGCAGTCTAGGGGGGGGTTTCGAGAACTATGGCTACACCTTC
TRBD1	many	TRBJ2-1	TRBV28	CASISRQGWYEQFF	TGTGCCAGCATCTCAAGACAGGGATGGTATGAGCAGTTCTTC
.	many	TRBJ2-7	TRBV2	CASMSARRSTGEQYF	TGTGCCAGCATGAGTGCCAGACGGTCCACGGGGGAGCAGTACTTC
TRBD2	many	TRBJ2-2	TRBV2	CASSVPGLAGSIIGTGELFF	TGTGCCAGCAGTGTCCCGGGACTAGCGGGAAGTATTATTGGCACCGGGGAGCTGTTTTTT